These 25 T cell receptor beta chains were sequenced from one sample in a study of Ad26.COV2.S vaccination and SARS-CoV-2 variants. This table comes from immunoSEQ multiplex PCR, and its TCRdb copy is limited to in-frame clones, with some not included. Found here are around 86,000 clones, roughly 85% of them singletons; the top ten hold roughly 15%. The input for sequencing was peripheral blood, taken after recovery from COVID-19. Source of these receptors: a human donor who had recovered from COVID-19.

This chain connects TRBV6-1 to TRBJ2-4; D might be TRBD1 (5 bases). Trimming removed 3 bases from V and 3 bases from J, with 15 bases in between. The CDR3 sequence is 16 residues long. The germline CDR1 and CDR2 sequences are MNHNS and SASEGT. The CDR3 region is CASSEAVGVVKNIQYF. The CDR3, as DNA: TGTGCCAGCAGTGAGGCGGTAGGGGTAGTCAAAAACATTCAGTACTTC.

The table lists this clone with a few counts. The V and J genes are TRBV19 and TRBJ1-5, with D possibly TRBD1 on 5 matching bases. The CDR3 is 14 residues long. Trimming shortened V by 3 bases and J by 4 bases, and 10 bases separated the two germline ends. Germline loops: CDR1 LNHDA, CDR2 SQIVND (reference sequence). CDR3 loop: CASSMPGWNQPQHF. In nucleotides, the CDR3 is TGTGCCAGTAGTATGCCAGGGTGGAATCAGCCCCAGCATTTT. The whole variable domain, filled in from reference TRBV19 and TRBJ1-5, reads DGGITQSPKYLFRKEGQNVTLSCEQNLNHDAMYWYRQDPGQGLRLIYYSQIVNDFQKGDIAEGYSVSREKKESFPLTVTSAQKNPTAFYLCASSMPGWNQPQHFGDGTRLSIL.

The chain employs TRBV5-3 and TRBJ1-6, with a possible D match to TRBD1 (6 bases). TRBV5-3 is an ORF for which the function is uncertain. The V end was cut by 0 bases, the J end by 7 bases, with 11 bases between. The CDR3 covers 15 residues. For the CDR3, the DNA is TGTGCCAGAAGCTTGGCTGGGGGCAGGAATTCACCCCTCCACTTT. Translation gives CARSLAGGRNSPLHF.

This clone was recorded only once. This sequence joins TRBV7-8 and TRBJ1-2, with a possible D match to TRBD1 (6 bases). Germline lookup yields CDR1 SGHVS and CDR2 FQNEAQ. The CDR3 is made up of 15 amino acids. Trimming shortened V by 3 bases and J by 4 bases, and 15 bases separated the two germline ends. The CDR3 is CASSFWTEDPYGYTF. The CDR3 coding sequence is TGTGCCAGCAGCTTCTGGACAGAGGACCCCTATGGCTACACCTTC.

This clone appeared a few times. The chain couples TRBV28 to TRBJ2-3; no clear D gene. The V gene lost 6 bases and the J gene lost 0 bases, with 7 bases spanning the gap. There are 13 residues in the CDR3. Germline-derived CDR1 and CDR2 are MDHEN and SYDVKM. CDR3 nucleotide sequence: TGTGCCAGCAGAGGTTTTAGCACAGATACGCAGTATTTT. Translated, it gives CASRGFSTDTQYF.

This clone was seen a handful of times. In nucleotides, the CDR3 is TGTGCCAGCAGCACTTGGGGACAGGGGGCCCATCAGCCCCAGCATTTT. Its translation is CASSTWGQGAHQPQHF. The genes are TRBV7-9 and TRBJ1-5; 12 bases agree with TRBD1. This CDR3 comprises 16 residues. V lost 5 bases and J lost 5; bases outside the gene matches: 7. Germline loops: CDR1 SEHNR, CDR2 FQNEAQ (reference sequence).

In DNA, the CDR3 is TGTGCCAGCTCACCCTACCAGGACAGGGTTGGAAACACCATATATTTT. This gives the protein CASSPYQDRVGNTIYF. The chain employs TRBV18 and TRBJ1-3; 8 nucleotides align to TRBD1. Per the germline V gene, CDR1 is KGHSH and CDR2 is LQKENI. The ends lost 3 bases at V and 3 bases at J; junction bases unmatched: 7. The CDR3 has 16 amino acids.

V is TRBV3-1 (or the pseudogene TRBV3-2) and J is TRBJ2-2; no reliable D call. V was shortened by 7 bases and J by 6 bases, with 9 bases between the two germline ends. The germline CDR1 and CDR2 sequences are LGHDT and YNNKEL (reference sequence). The CDR3 runs to 12 residues. CDR3 loop: CASKRVPGELFF. The CDR3, as DNA: TGTGCCAGCAAAAGAGTCCCCGGGGAGCTGTTTTTT.

This rearrangement joins TRBV7-9 to TRBJ2-7; possibly TRBD1 for D (6 bases). The CDR3 is 16 amino acids. CDR1 is SEHNR and CDR2 is FQNEAQ in the germline V gene (reference sequence). Trimming removed 6 bases at V and 3 bases at J, with 21 bases between. The CDR3 loop reads CASSSYTGTYFYEQYF. The CDR3 DNA follows: TGTGCCAGCAGTTCATATACCGGGACATATTTCTACGAGCAGTACTTC.

This chain connects TRBV7-6 to TRBJ1-4, with 8 bases matching TRBD1. The CDR3 contains 14 residues. Looked up from germline, CDR1 is SGHVS and CDR2 is FNYEAQ. Trimming at V came to 5 bases and at J to 8 bases, leaving 7 bases not matched to a gene. The chain's CDR3 is CASSRDRGGEKLFF. The CDR3 coding sequence is TGTGCCAGCAGCCGCGACAGGGGTGGGGAAAAACTGTTTTTT.

This clone was picked up a small number of times. J is TRBJ2-1 and V is TRBV6-4; 9 bases align to TRBD2. This CDR3 has 20 amino acids. The germline gives CDR1 MRHNA, CDR2 SNTAGT. The junction had 12 bases not matched to a gene; V was cut back by 0 bases and J by 0 bases. Here the CDR3 reads CASSDSTGLASFNSYNEQFF. The CDR3 nucleotides read TGTGCCAGCAGTGACTCTACGGGACTAGCTTCCTTCAACTCCTACAATGAGCAGTTCTTC.

This chain connects TRBV24-1 to TRBJ2-1; TRBD2 matches at 12 bases. The CDR3 loop spans 13 amino acids. V dropped 10 bases and J dropped 4; count of bases not matched to a gene: 1. Germline-derived CDR1 and CDR2 are KGHDR and SFDVKD. CDR3 DNA: TGTGCCACTGGACTAGCGGGATACAATGAGCAGTTCTTC. Translating it yields CATGLAGYNEQFF.

CDR3 residues: CASSIGDSGSDEQFF. CDR3 DNA: TGTGCCAGTAGTATTGGGGATAGCGGGAGTGATGAGCAGTTCTTC. The chain links TRBV19 to TRBJ2-1, with TRBD2 matching over 9 bases. Unmatched junction bases numbered 8, after V lost 3 bases and J lost 8 bases. The CDR3 totals 15 residues. From germline, CDR1 is LNHDA and CDR2 SQIVND (reference sequence).

The V and J genes are TRBV6-5 and TRBJ1-2; D gene unclear. Germline loops: CDR1 MNHEY, CDR2 SVGAGI. V lost 6 bases, J lost 5 bases, and 10 bases lay in between. CDR3 length equals 12 residues. The CDR3: CASSDNRYGYTF. The CDR3 DNA is TGTGCCAGCAGCGACAACCGGTATGGCTACACCTTC.

The chain joins TRBV6-5 to TRBJ2-7; 9 bases map to TRBD1. The V segment lost 5 bases and the J segment 0 bases; nucleotides outside the gene matches: 2. Germline CDR1 and CDR2: MNHEY and SVGAGI. The CDR3 has 14 amino acids. CDR3 DNA sequence: TGTGCCAGCAGTAGGACAGGGGCCTCCTACGAGCAGTACTTC. It is translated as CASSRTGASYEQYF.

The chain is built from TRBV12-3 or TRBV12-4 and TRBJ2-7; no clear D gene. The V and J ends lost 3 bases and 6 bases respectively, with 9 bases between them. CDR3 size: 12 residues. The CDR3 coding sequence is TGTGCCAGCAGTTTCCTTTTTGGCGAGCAGTACTTC. It specifies CASSFLFGEQYF.

A few counts support this clone. The chain uses TRBV28 and TRBJ2-3; 13 bases are a match to TRBD2. CDR1 MDHEN and CDR2 SYDVKM come from the germline V gene. The junction had 11 bases not matched to a gene; V was cut back by 3 bases and J by 5 bases. This CDR3 comprises 18 residues. CDR3: CASSLPLGLAGDGDTQYF. The CDR3 coding sequence is TGTGCCAGCAGTTTGCCTTTAGGACTAGCGGGAGATGGAGATACGCAGTATTTT.

The V gene is TRBV5-1, the J gene TRBJ2-6; the match to TRBD1 covers 9 bases. The ends lost 3 bases at V and 4 bases at J; junction bases unmatched: 14. Per the germline V gene, CDR1 is SGHRS and CDR2 is YFSETQ. CDR3 size: 19 residues. The CDR3: CASSWTGTGSQAGANVLTF. As DNA, the CDR3 is TGCGCCAGCAGCTGGACCGGGACAGGGTCTCAGGCGGGGGCCAACGTCCTGACTTTC.

As to this clone: The sample has other DNA sequences that encode this CDR3 too. The V gene is TRBV18, the J gene TRBJ1-1; TRBD1 is a possible D gene (5 bases). The CDR3 extends over 13 amino acids. V was cut by 3 bases and J by 1 base, with 6 bases left in between. The germline gives CDR1 KGHSH, CDR2 LQKENI. CDR3 sequence reads: CASSPQGNTEAFF. The CDR3 DNA reads as TGTGCCAGCTCACCTCAGGGGAACACTGAAGCTTTCTTT.

The chain carries TRBV2 and TRBJ2-2; 8 bases are shared with TRBD2. Looked up from germline, CDR1 is SNHLY and CDR2 is FYNNEI. CDR3 length equals 15 residues. J was trimmed by 7 bases and V by 5 bases; bases with no gene match: 9. The CDR3 loop is CASSYFSSGLGELFF. DNA of the CDR3: TGTGCCAGCAGTTATTTCTCTAGCGGGCTCGGGGAGCTGTTTTTT.

The rearrangement uses TRBV21-1 and TRBJ2-2; the D call in the table, TRBD1, was not verified against the DNA. TRBV21-1 is described as a pseudogene. This CDR3 has 18 residues. In nucleotides, the CDR3 is TGTGCCGTCCGGGACAGATCATCGGAGCATGCGGACACCGGGGAGCTGTTTTTT. It encodes CAVRDRSSEHADTGELFF.

The chain links TRBV28 to TRBJ1-4; possibly TRBD1 for D (6 bases). This CDR3 has 15 amino acids. Germline V CDR1 and CDR2: MDHEN, SYDVKM. V was trimmed by 5 bases and J by 2 bases, leaving 12 bases between them. CDR3 sequence: CASSLEQGTNEKLFF. The DNA of the CDR3 is TGTGCCAGCAGTCTAGAACAGGGTACTAATGAAAAACTGTTTTTT.

This chain joins TRBV5-5 and TRBJ2-7; 9 nucleotides align to TRBD2. J lost 2 bases, V lost 1 base, and 4 bases had no gene match. The germline V gene encodes CDR1 SGHKS and CDR2 YYEKEE (reference sequence). The length of the CDR3 is 15 residues. CDR3 nucleotide sequence: TGTGCCAGCAGCTTGTTATTAGCGGGAGCCTACGAGCAGTACTTC. It specifies CASSLLLAGAYEQYF.

CDR3 sequence: CASRETGNNSPLHF. The CDR3 region has the DNA TGTGCCAGCAGAGAGACGGGGAATAATTCACCCCTCCACTTT. This chain uses TRBV28 with TRBJ1-6, with D unresolved. V lost 6 bases, J lost 5 bases, and 11 bases lay in between. Germline assignment: CDR1 MDHEN and CDR2 SYDVKM. This CDR3 contains 14 residues.

This chain uses TRBV6-5 with TRBJ2-7, with TRBD2 identical over 8 bases. The length of the CDR3 is 13 residues. The germline V gene has CDR1 MNHEY and CDR2 SVGAGI. The junction had 1 base not matched to a gene; V was cut back by 2 bases and J by 4 bases. The CDR3: CASSYSGRYEQYF. As DNA, the CDR3 is TGTGCCAGCAGTTACAGCGGGAGATACGAGCAGTACTTC.